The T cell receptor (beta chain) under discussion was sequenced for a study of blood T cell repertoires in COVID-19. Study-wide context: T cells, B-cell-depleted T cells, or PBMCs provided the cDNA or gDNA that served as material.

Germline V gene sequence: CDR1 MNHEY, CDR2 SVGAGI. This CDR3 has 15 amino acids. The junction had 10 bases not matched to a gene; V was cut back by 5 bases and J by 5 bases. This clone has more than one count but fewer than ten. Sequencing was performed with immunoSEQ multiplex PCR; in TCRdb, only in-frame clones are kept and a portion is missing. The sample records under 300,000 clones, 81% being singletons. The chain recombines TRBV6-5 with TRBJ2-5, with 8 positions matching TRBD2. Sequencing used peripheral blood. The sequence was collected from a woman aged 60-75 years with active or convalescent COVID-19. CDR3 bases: TGTGCCAGCAGTAAGCCCGGGGGGGAGATGGAGACCCAGTACTTC. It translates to CASSKPGGEMETQYF.